This T cell receptor beta chain was identified during a study of T cell repertoires in cytomegalovirus infection. The length of the CDR3 is 15 residues. Trimming removed 6 bases from V and 0 bases from J, with 12 bases in between. The V gene's germline CDR1 is MNHEY and CDR2 SVGAGI. Concerning this clonotype: Its specificity is not known.

TCRdb independently ran MiXCR on the reads; one entry per CDR3 protein. The sample yields about 770,000 distinct CDR3 sequences, roughly 28% seen once. Notes on the study in general: HLA-C-restricted CMV clonotypes gave the most frequent clonotype in two of eight donors.

This chain uses TRBV6-5 with TRBJ2-1; weak D call: TRBD2 (6 bases). The receptor's source is a human donor in good health (CMV status not recorded). Some clones in this sample may be carry-over from other donors' samples. Sequenced material: cultured CD8+ T cells from PBMCs, taken from culture after CMV antigen stimulation. This chain's CDR3 is CASSHFGSSYNEQFF. CDR3 nucleotide sequence: TGTGCCAGCAGCCACTTCGGGAGCTCCTACAATGAGCAGTTCTTC.